This TCR beta chain was identified in a study of blood T cell repertoires in COVID-19. Study overall: Researchers got acute and convalescent COVID-19 samples from the United States, Italy and Spain. T cells, B-cell-depleted T cells, or PBMCs provided the cDNA or gDNA that served as material.

Germline V gives CDR1 MNHEY, CDR2 SVGAGI. The V end lost 8 bases, the J end lost 2 bases, and 12 bases lay between the germline ends. CDR3 length equals 14 residues. In the authors' workflow: Estimated nucleated cell counts came from reference gene primer amplification. This table comes from immunoSEQ multiplex PCR, and its TCRdb copy is limited to in-frame clones, with some not included. V and J calls and clone size are given by that table; D and trimming were obtained from the DNA. The sample comprises 150,000 to 200,000 clones, around 83% of which are singletons, and 0.99% rests with the top ten. The sequence was collected from a man aged 18 to 30 with acute or convalescent COVID-19. The specimen sequenced was peripheral blood. The chain joins TRBV6-5 to TRBJ2-2; D not resolved. The CDR3 spells CASLSGFNTGELFF. The CDR3 coding sequence is TGTGCCAGCTTGTCCGGGTTCAACACCGGGGAGCTGTTTTTT.